This entry features one T cell receptor beta chain sequence. Data came from immunoSEQ multiplex PCR; TCRdb stores just in-frame clones and leaves some out. The top ten hold roughly 4% of the sample, which has 50,000 to 65,000 clones, roughly 86% seen once. These data come from a study of blood T cell repertoires in COVID-19. Trimming left V 0 bases short and J 4 bases short, with 11 bases between. In germline, CDR1 is MNHNS, CDR2 SASEGT. The CDR3 runs to 15 residues. The sequenced material came from peripheral blood. The chain combines TRBV6-1 with TRBJ2-3; no definite D call. This clonotype originated in a man aged 50 or older with active COVID-19. The chain's CDR3 is CASSEAGNYPDTQYF. The CDR3 nucleotides are TGTGCCAGCAGTGAAGCCGGCAACTACCCAGATACGCAGTATTTT.